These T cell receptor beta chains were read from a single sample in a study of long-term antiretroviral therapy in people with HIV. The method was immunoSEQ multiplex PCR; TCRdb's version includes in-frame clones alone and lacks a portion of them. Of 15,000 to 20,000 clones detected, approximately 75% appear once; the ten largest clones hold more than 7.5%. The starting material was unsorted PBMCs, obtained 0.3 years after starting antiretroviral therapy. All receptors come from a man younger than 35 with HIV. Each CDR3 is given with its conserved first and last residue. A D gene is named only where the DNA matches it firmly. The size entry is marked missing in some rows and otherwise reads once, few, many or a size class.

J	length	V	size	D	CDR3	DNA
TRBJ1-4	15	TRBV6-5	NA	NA	CASWGVGGGGEKLFF	TGTGCCAGCTGGGGCGTCGGGGGTGGCGGGGAAAAACTGTTTTTT
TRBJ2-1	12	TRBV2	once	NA	CASSPDRNEQFF	TGTGCCAGCAGTCCCGACAGAAATGAGCAGTTCTTC
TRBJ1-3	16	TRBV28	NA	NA	CASSLTVPSSGNTIYF	TGTGCCAGCAGTTTGACCGTTCCGAGCTCTGGAAACACCATATATTTT
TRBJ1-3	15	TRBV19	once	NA	CASSLGLHSGNTIYF	TGTGCCAGTTCCCTCGGACTTCACTCTGGAAACACCATATATTTT
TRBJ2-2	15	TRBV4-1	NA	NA	CASSQGNRVAGELFF	TGCGCCAGCAGCCAAGGGAACAGGGTGGCCGGGGAGCTGTTTTTT
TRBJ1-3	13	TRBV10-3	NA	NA	CAIRDSSGNTIYF	TGTGCCATCAGGGACAGCTCTGGAAACACCATATATTTT
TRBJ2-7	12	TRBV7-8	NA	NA	CASSLVFGEQYF	TGTGCCAGCAGCTTAGTGTTCGGCGAGCAGTACTTC
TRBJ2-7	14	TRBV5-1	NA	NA	CASSLDSLSFEQYF	TGCGCCAGCAGCCTGGACAGTCTCTCCTTCGAGCAGTACTTC
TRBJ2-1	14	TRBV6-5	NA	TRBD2	CASSLAGGPNEQFF	TGTGCCAGCAGCCTAGCGGGGGGGCCCAATGAGCAGTTCTTC
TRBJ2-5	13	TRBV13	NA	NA	CASSLDSQETQYF	TGTGCCAGCAGCCTGGACAGTCAAGAGACCCAGTACTTC
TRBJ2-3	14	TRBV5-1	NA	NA	CASSFRVGQDTQYF	TGCGCCAGCAGCTTTAGAGTCGGTCAAGATACGCAGTATTTT
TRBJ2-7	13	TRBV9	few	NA	CASSVEGSYEQYF	TGTGCCAGCAGCGTAGAGGGTTCCTACGAGCAGTACTTC
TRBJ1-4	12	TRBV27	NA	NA	CASSPLGQKLFF	TGTGCCAGCAGCCCCCTCGGGCAAAAACTGTTTTTT
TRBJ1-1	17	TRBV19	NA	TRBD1	CASSREDRGGMNTEAFF	TGTGCCAGTAGTCGTGAGGACAGGGGAGGGATGAACACTGAAGCTTTCTTT
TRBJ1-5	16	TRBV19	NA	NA	CASSTLWALRNQPQHF	TGTGCCAGTAGTACTCTTTGGGCCCTTAGAAATCAGCCCCAGCATTTT
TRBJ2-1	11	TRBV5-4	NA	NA	CASSYGSEQFF	TGTGCCAGCAGCTACGGCAGTGAGCAGTTCTTC
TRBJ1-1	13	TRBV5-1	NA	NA	CASSPDSNTEAFF	TGCGCCAGCAGCCCGGACTCCAATACTGAAGCTTTCTTT
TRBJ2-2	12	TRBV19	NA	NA	CASSAVPGELFF	TGTGCCAGTAGTGCCGTTCCCGGGGAGCTGTTTTTT
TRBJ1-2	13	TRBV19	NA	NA	CASSLQGDYGYTF	TGTGCCAGTAGCTTACAGGGTGACTATGGCTACACCTTC
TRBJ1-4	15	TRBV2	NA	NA	CASNLGQTSHEKLFF	TGTGCCAGCAACCTCGGACAGACATCCCATGAAAAACTGTTTTTT
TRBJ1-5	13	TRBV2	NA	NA	CASMVGPGQPQHF	TGTGCCAGCATGGTGGGGCCGGGTCAGCCCCAGCATTTT
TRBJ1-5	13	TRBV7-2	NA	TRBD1	CASSPRDRLPQHF	TGTGCCAGCAGCCCCCGGGACAGGTTGCCCCAGCATTTT
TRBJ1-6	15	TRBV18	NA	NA	CASSPRVITDSPLHF	TGTGCCAGCTCACCGCGGGTAATCACAGATTCACCCCTCCACTTT
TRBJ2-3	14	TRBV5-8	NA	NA	CASSLGTLADTQYF	TGTGCCAGCAGCTTGGGGACATTGGCGGATACGCAGTATTTT
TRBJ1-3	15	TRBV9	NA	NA	CASSGRDGLGNTIYF	TGTGCCAGCAGCGGCCGGGACGGCCTTGGAAACACCATATATTTT
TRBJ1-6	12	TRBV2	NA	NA	CAEGGRNSPLHF	TGTGCCGAGGGGGGGCGGAATTCACCCCTCCACTTT
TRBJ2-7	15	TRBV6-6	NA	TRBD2	CASHPFGTTTYEQYF	TGTGCCAGCCACCCATTTGGGACTACTACCTACGAGCAGTACTTC
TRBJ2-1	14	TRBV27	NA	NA	CASSWWTSRDEQFF	TGTGCCAGCAGTTGGTGGACATCGAGGGATGAGCAGTTCTTC
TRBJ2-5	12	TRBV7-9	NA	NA	CASGVIEETQYF	TGTGCTTCGGGGGTGATAGAAGAGACCCAGTACTTC
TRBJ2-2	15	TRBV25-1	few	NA	CASSEGRTKPGELFF	TGTGCCAGCAGTGAAGGCCGGACTAAGCCCGGGGAGCTGTTTTTT
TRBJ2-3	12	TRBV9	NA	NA	CASGLSADTQYF	TGTGCCAGCGGCCTCAGCGCCGATACGCAGTATTTT
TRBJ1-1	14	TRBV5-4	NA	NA	CASSLTGPNTEAFF	TGTGCCAGCAGCTTGACAGGGCCGAACACTGAAGCTTTCTTT
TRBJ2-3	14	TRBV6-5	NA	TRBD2	CASSLAGGPNTQYF	TGTGCCAGCAGTTTAGCGGGGGGGCCGAATACGCAGTATTTT
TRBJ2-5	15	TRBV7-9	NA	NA	CASSLVMGARETQYF	TGTGCCAGCAGCTTAGTCATGGGTGCGAGGGAGACCCAGTACTTC
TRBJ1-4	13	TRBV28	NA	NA	CASTRGLNEKLFF	TGTGCCAGTACGAGAGGGCTGAATGAAAAACTGTTTTTT
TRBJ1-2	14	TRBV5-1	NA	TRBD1	CASSFTQGADGYTF	TGCGCCAGCAGCTTTACCCAGGGGGCAGATGGCTACACCTTC
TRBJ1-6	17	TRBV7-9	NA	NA	CASSLEGSSSYNSPLHF	TGTGCCAGCAGCTTAGAGGGGTCGAGCTCCTATAATTCACCCCTCCACTTT
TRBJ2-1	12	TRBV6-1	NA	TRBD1	CASLGQKNEQFF	TGTGCCAGCTTGGGACAGAAAAATGAGCAGTTCTTC
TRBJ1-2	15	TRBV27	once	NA	CASREGNRDTYGYTF	TGTGCCAGCAGGGAAGGAAACCGGGACACATATGGCTACACCTTC
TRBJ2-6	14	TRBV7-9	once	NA	CASSLSSGANVLTF	TGTGCCAGCAGCTTATCCTCTGGGGCCAACGTCCTGACTTTC